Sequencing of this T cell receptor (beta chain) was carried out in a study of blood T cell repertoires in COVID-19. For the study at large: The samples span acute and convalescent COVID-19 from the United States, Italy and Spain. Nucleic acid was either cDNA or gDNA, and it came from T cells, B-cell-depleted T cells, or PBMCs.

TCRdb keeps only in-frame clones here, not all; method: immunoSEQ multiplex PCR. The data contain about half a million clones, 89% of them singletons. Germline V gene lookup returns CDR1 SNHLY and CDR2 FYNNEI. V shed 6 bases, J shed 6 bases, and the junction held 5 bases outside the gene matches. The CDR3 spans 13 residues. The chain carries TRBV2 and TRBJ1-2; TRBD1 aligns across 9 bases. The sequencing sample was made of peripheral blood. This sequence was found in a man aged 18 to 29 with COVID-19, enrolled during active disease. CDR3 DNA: TGTGCCAGCAGCGTGGACAGGGGTGATGGCTACACCTTC. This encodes CASSVDRGDGYTF.